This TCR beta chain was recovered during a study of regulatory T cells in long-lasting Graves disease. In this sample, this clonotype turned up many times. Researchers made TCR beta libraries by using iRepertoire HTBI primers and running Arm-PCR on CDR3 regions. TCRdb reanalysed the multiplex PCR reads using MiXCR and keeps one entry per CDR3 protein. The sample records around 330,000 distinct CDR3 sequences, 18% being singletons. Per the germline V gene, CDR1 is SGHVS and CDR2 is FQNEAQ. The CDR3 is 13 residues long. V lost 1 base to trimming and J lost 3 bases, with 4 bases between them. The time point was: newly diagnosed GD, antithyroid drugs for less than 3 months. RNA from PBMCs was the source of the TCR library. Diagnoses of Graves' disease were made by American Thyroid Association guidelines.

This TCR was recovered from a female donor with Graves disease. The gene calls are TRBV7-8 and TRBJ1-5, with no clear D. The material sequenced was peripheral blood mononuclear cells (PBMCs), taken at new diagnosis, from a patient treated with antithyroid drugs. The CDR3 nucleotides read TGTGCCAGCAGCTTAGGGGACAATCAGCCCCAGCATTTT. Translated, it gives CASSLGDNQPQHF.